Following are 17 T cell receptor beta chains from one sample sequenced in a study of beta chain features in type 1 diabetes. What was sequenced were expressed TCRB transcripts, since all of the isolated RNA had been reverse transcribed. Libraries were prepared by immunoSEQ multiplex PCR; TCRdb keeps only in-frame clonotypes and omits some of them. The repertoire consists of about 230,000 clones, with 7.5% to 10% occurring once and the leading ten covering just under 0.035%. Material: naive CD4+ T cells from blood. All receptors come from a woman between 18 and 29 years old in good health.

The chain uses TRBV11-2 and TRBJ2-1, with TRBD2 matching 14 bases. The CDR3 runs 16 residues. Germline V gene data show CDR1 as SGHAT and CDR2 as FQNNGV. Unmatched junction bases numbered 2, after V lost 3 bases and J lost 4 bases. The CDR3 coding sequence is TGTGCCAGCAGCTTCGGACTAGCGGGGGGATACAATGAGCAGTTCTTC. This encodes CASSFGLAGGYNEQFF.

The chain has TRBV2 and TRBJ2-7; a possible D gene is TRBD2 (5 bases). This CDR3 is built from 10 residues. The V end lost 6 bases, the J end lost 7 bases, and 7 bases lay between the germline ends. Germline CDR1 and CDR2: SNHLY and FYNNEI. For the CDR3, the DNA is TGTGCCAGCAGGGAGGCGGAGCAGTACTTC. Encoded protein: CASREAEQYF.

This clone was seen just once. Other DNA sequences in the same sample also yield this CDR3. The chain employs TRBV5-1 and TRBJ2-1; 11 bases agree with TRBD2. This CDR3 has 15 amino acids. V was pared by 1 base and J by 3 bases, with 0 bases of the junction left unmatched. Germline lookup yields CDR1 SGHRS and CDR2 YFSETQ. This CDR3 is CASSLTSGGYNEQFF. Here the CDR3 DNA reads TGCGCCAGCAGCTTGACTAGCGGGGGCTACAATGAGCAGTTCTTC.

The CDR3 spells CATSSGTGIPYEQYF. CDR3 DNA sequence: TGTGCCACCAGCAGTGGGACAGGGATCCCATACGAGCAGTACTTC. The chain uses TRBV15 and TRBJ2-7; 9 nucleotides align to TRBD1. Trimming at V came to 3 bases and at J to 4 bases, leaving 7 bases not matched to a gene. Per the germline V gene, CDR1 is LNHNV and CDR2 is YYDKDF (reference sequence). The CDR3 spans 15 residues.

This clone was counted only a few times. The chain joins TRBV5-1 to TRBJ2-7; D is possibly TRBD1 (6 bases). There are 18 residues in the CDR3. Deletions cut 4 bases from V and 0 bases from J, with 23 bases between. Germline-derived CDR1 and CDR2 are SGHRS and YFSETQ. The CDR3 loop reads CASSVQGRGQTSSYEQYF. In DNA, the CDR3 is TGCGCCAGCAGCGTGCAAGGTCGCGGACAGACGAGCTCCTACGAGCAGTACTTC.

This clone has a handful of counts. Written as DNA, the CDR3 is TGTGCCAGCAGTGAATATGTGGCAGGGGAAACTAATGAAAAACTGTTTTTT. It codes for CASSEYVAGETNEKLFF. The chain is built from TRBV25-1 and TRBJ1-4; weak D call: TRBD1 (6 bases). This CDR3 is 17 amino acids long. The germline V gene encodes CDR1 MGHDK and CDR2 SYGVNS. The V gene lost 0 bases and the J gene lost 1 base, with 12 bases spanning the gap. The full variable domain, completed using reference TRBV25-1 and TRBJ1-4, is EADIYQTPRYLVIGTGKKITLECSQTMGHDKMYWYQQDPGMELHLIHYSYGVNSTEKGDLSSESTVSRIRTEHFPLTLESARPSHTSQYLCASSEYVAGETNEKLFFGSGTQLSVL.

The chain is built from TRBV7-6 and TRBJ1-1; D may be TRBD1 (6 bases). This CDR3 is built from 16 residues. The germline gives CDR1 SGHVS, CDR2 FNYEAQ. V dropped 0 bases and J dropped 1 base, with 12 bases sitting between them. For the CDR3, the DNA is TGTGCCAGCAGCTTAGCCACAGGGTTAACGAACACTGAAGCTTTCTTT. Its protein product is CASSLATGLTNTEAFF.

The chain joins TRBV7-8 to TRBJ2-3; 12 bases align to TRBD2. CDR1 is SGHVS, CDR2 FQNEAQ, per germline. Trimming cost V 7 bases and J 2 bases; bases outside gene matches: 1. CDR3 length equals 14 residues. The DNA of the CDR3 is TGTGCCAGCACTAGCGGGGGGGCCACAGATACGCAGTATTTT. Amino acid sequence: CASTSGGATDTQYF.

This clone was counted between two and nine times. Here the CDR3 DNA reads TGTGCCAGCAGCTTAGGTGGAGCGGGAGGGAGTCACGAGCAGTACTTC. Protein sequence: CASSLGGAGGSHEQYF. The chain couples TRBV7-6 to TRBJ2-7; 10 bases align to TRBD2. Germline V gene lookup returns CDR1 SGHVS and CDR2 FNYEAQ. V was clipped by 1 base and J by 5 bases; unmatched bases: 8. The CDR3 has 16 amino acids.

The V and J genes are TRBV4-1 and TRBJ1-4; D remains ambiguous. V lost 1 base, J lost 0 bases, and 6 bases lay in between. The CDR3 sequence is 15 residues long. Germline CDR1 reads MGHRA; CDR2 reads YSYEKL. The CDR3 DNA is TGCGCCAGCAGCCAAGGAACTGCAACTAATGAAAAACTGTTTTTT. Its translation: CASSQGTATNEKLFF.

The chain links TRBV29-1 to TRBJ2-1; TRBD2 matches at 10 bases. The CDR3 has 15 residues. The germline V gene encodes CDR1 SQVTM and CDR2 ANQGSEA. V was pared by 4 bases and J by 6 bases, with 9 bases of the junction left unmatched. The CDR3 loop reads CSVGASSGSGNEQFF. The CDR3 region has the DNA TGCAGCGTTGGGGCCTCTAGCGGGAGTGGCAATGAGCAGTTCTTC.

The chain links TRBV18 to TRBJ2-2; the D is unclear. Between the trimmed V and J ends, which lost 3 bases and 3 bases, there was a span of 5 bases. Looked up from germline, CDR1 is KGHSH and CDR2 is LQKENI. The CDR3 length is 13 residues. The CDR3 coding sequence is TGTGCCAGCTCACCCATAGACACCGGGGAGCTGTTTTTT. Its translation is CASSPIDTGELFF.

This clone was recorded once. The rearrangement links TRBV5-6 to TRBJ2-7; 13 positions agree with TRBD2. The length of the CDR3 is 15 residues. Germline V gene lookup returns CDR1 SGHDT and CDR2 YYEEEE. Losses at the gene ends were 7 bases for V and 5 bases for J; bases not matched to a gene: 9. DNA of the CDR3: TGTGCCAGCGGACGGACTAGCGGGAGTGCTCACGAGCAGTACTTC. Its protein is CASGRTSGSAHEQYF.

The chain has TRBV5-1 and TRBJ2-3; 7 bases are a match to TRBD1. The CDR3 contains 21 residues. J lost 4 bases, V lost 1 base, and 24 bases had no gene match. Germline loops: CDR1 SGHRS, CDR2 YFSETQ. CDR3 amino acids: CASSLRVPGLGQRQGPDTQYF. The CDR3 coding sequence is TGCGCCAGCAGCTTGCGGGTACCGGGGCTTGGGCAGAGACAGGGCCCAGATACGCAGTATTTT.

This chain uses TRBV30 with TRBJ2-7; the D gene is possibly TRBD1 (5 bases). V was shortened by 3 bases and J by 5 bases, with 11 bases between the two germline ends. This CDR3 is 12 amino acids long. Germline V gene data show CDR1 as GTSNPN and CDR2 as SVGIG (reference sequence). The CDR3 nucleotides are TGTGCCTGGAGCCAGGGTCTCCACGAGCAGTACTTC. Protein sequence: CAWSQGLHEQYF.

This clone was found many times. The chain couples TRBV4-1 to TRBJ2-4, with 9 positions matching TRBD2. V dropped 1 base and J dropped 9; count of bases not matched to a gene: 10. CDR3 length equals 16 residues. Looked up from germline, CDR1 is MGHRA and CDR2 is YSYEKL. The CDR3 nucleotides read TGCGCCAGCAGCCAAGTGGTAGTAGCGGGAGTTAGCATTCAGTACTTC. It encodes CASSQVVVAGVSIQYF.

This clone was seen more than once but under ten times. V and J are TRBV7-9 and TRBJ2-7, with TRBD2 matching over 11 bases. This CDR3 is built from 15 residues. The V segment lost 3 bases and the J segment 3 bases; nucleotides outside the gene matches: 4. The germline CDR1 and CDR2 sequences are SEHNR and FQNEAQ (reference sequence). For the CDR3, the DNA is TGTGCCAGCAGCTTCAGTAGCGGGAGGGGCTACGAGCAGTACTTC. This gives the protein CASSFSSGRGYEQYF.